This TCR beta chain was captured by sequencing in a study of T cell changes during pregnancy in multiple sclerosis. V lost 1 base, J lost 7 bases, and 14 bases lay in between. In germline, CDR1 is SGHRS, CDR2 YFSETQ. This CDR3 contains 15 residues. Libraries were prepared by immunoSEQ multiplex PCR; TCRdb keeps only in-frame clonotypes and omits some of them. The sample holds around 130,000 clones, 90% to 96% seen once. This rearrangement joins TRBV5-1 to TRBJ2-2; D uncertain. Sequenced material: peripheral blood, taken after pregnancy. This TCR derives from a female donor with multiple sclerosis, enrolled in a pregnancy study. CDR3 nucleotide sequence: TGCGCCAGCAGCTTGCTGCGGCCACTGAGCGGGGAGCTGTTTTTT. This sequence encodes CASSLLRPLSGELFF.